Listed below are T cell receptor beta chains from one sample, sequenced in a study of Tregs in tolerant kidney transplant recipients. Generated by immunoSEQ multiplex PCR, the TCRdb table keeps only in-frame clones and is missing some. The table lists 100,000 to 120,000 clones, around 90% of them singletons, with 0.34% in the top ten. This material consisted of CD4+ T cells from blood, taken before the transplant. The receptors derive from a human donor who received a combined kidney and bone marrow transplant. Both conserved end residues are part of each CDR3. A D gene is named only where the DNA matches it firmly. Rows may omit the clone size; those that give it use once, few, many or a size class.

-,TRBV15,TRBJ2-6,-,CATSRTTVSRGANVLTF,TGTGCCACCAGCAGGACGACAGTGTCCCGCGGGGCCAACGTCCTGACTTTC
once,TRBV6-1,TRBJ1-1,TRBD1,CASRGTGPEAFF,TGTGCCAGCAGAGGGACAGGGCCAGAAGCTTTCTTT
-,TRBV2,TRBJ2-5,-,CASRASAQETQYF,TGTGCCAGCAGGGCTAGCGCTCAAGAGACCCAGTACTTC
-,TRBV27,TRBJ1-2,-,CASRGLGGYTF,TGTGCCAGCAGGGGGCTGGGTGGCTACACCTTC
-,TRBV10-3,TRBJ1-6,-,CAIGRTENNSPLHF,TGTGCCATCGGGAGGACCGAAAATAATTCACCCCTCCACTTT
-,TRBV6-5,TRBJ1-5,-,CASSLRDNQPQHF,TGTGCCAGCAGTCTCAGGGACAATCAGCCCCAGCATTTT
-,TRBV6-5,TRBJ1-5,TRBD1,CASGGQGVGNQPQHF,TGTGCCAGCGGCGGACAGGGAGTTGGCAATCAGCCCCAGCATTTT
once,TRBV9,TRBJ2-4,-,CASSVGGVAKNIQYF,TGTGCCAGCAGCGTAGGGGGGGTAGCCAAAAACATTCAGTACTTC
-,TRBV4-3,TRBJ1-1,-,CASSQDRAATEAFF,TGCGCCAGCAGCCAAGACAGGGCGGCCACTGAAGCTTTCTTT
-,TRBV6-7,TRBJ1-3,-,CASSYSRKTSSGNTIYF,TGTGCCAGCAGTTACTCAAGGAAAACTAGCTCTGGAAACACCATATATTTT
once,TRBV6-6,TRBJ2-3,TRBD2,CASSYSGTGGGDTQYF,TGTGCCAGCAGTTACTCGGGGACGGGGGGAGGAGATACGCAGTATTTT
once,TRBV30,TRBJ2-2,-,CAWTVGGSRGAGELFF,TGTGCCTGGACCGTTGGGGGGAGTAGAGGGGCCGGGGAGCTGTTTTTT
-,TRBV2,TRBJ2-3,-,CASRGAASTDTQYF,TGTGCCAGCAGAGGGGCCGCTAGCACAGATACGCAGTATTTT
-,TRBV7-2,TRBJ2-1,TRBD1,CASSWDRDHNEQFF,TGTGCCAGCAGCTGGGACAGGGATCACAATGAGCAGTTCTTC
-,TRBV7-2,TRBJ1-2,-,CASSISPSYGYTF,TGTGCCAGCAGCATATCACCGAGCTATGGCTACACCTTC
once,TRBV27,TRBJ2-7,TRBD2,CASKGLDRGYEQYF,TGTGCCAGCAAGGGACTAGACCGTGGGTACGAGCAGTACTTC
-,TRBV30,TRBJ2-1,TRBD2,CAWSVQLAGVGNEQFF,TGTGCCTGGAGTGTTCAACTAGCGGGAGTCGGGAATGAGCAGTTCTTC
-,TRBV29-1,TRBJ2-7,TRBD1,CSGGQAYEQYF,TGCAGCGGGGGACAGGCCTACGAGCAGTACTTC
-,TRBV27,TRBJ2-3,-,CASSPQPLPDTQYF,TGTGCCAGCAGTCCCCAACCTCTACCAGATACGCAGTATTTT
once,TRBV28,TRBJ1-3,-,CASSLFSGNTIYF,TGTGCCAGCTCCCTCTTCTCTGGAAACACCATATATTTT
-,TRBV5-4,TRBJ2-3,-,CASSFIPSLPDTQYF,TGTGCCAGCAGCTTTATACCCTCACTCCCAGATACGCAGTATTTT
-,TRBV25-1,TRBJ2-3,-,CASSEYRAGSTDTQYF,TGTGCCAGCAGTGAATACAGGGCAGGTAGCACAGATACGCAGTATTTT